This TCR beta chain was observed in a study of T cells in Graves' hyperthyroidism and ophthalmopathy. This clonotype was recorded many times. Amplification of TCR beta CDR3 regions used RNA as the template. With the HTBI primer set, the TCR CDR3 went through a first round of RT-PCR. MiXCR, run by TCRdb on the multiplex PCR reads, gives a single entry per CDR3 protein. Of about 59,000 distinct CDR3 sequences in the sample, approximately 53% were seen once. V gave up 6 bases and J gave up 1 base; unmatched junction bases: 7. The CDR3 consists of 16 residues. This clonotype was sampled from a woman aged 55-70 years with Graves' ophthalmopathy. The sequenced sample was blood. The chain uses TRBV12-3 or TRBV12-4 and TRBJ2-1; 9 bases are a match to TRBD2. The CDR3 nucleotides are TGTGCCAGCAGGTCGACTAGCGGATCGTCCTACAATGAGCAGTTCTTC. Protein product: CASRSTSGSSYNEQFF.